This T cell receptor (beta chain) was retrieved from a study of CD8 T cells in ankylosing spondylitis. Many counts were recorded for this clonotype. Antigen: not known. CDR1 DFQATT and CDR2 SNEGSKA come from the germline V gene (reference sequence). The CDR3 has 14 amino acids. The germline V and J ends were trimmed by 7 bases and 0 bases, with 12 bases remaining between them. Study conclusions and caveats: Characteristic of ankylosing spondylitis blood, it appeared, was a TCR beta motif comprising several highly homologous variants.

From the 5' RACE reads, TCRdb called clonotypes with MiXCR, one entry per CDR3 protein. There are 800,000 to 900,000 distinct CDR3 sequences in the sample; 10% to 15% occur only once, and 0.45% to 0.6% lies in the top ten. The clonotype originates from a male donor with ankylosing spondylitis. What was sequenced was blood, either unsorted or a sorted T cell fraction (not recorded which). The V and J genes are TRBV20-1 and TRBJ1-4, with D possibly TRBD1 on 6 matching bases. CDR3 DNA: TGCAGTGTACCGGGACAACCAACTAATGAAAAACTGTTTTTT. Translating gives CSVPGQPTNEKLFF.